One TCR beta chain is described in this entry. This sample is drawn from a study of tumor-infiltrating lymphocytes in primary liver carcinoma. Study information: Participating patients were men and women between 30 and 69 years old.

Co-extraction of both nucleic acids (RNA and DNA) used about 19-33 mg of unsorted bulk tissue. The researchers produced TCR beta cDNA from around 500 ng total RNA with a constant-region primer. Slightly modified ARM-PCR with three nested multiplex PCR rounds yielded TCR beta libraries. TRBV1-TRBV30 forward primers and a C-beta reverse primer were used in the first two PCR rounds, which each ran for about 11 cycles. TCRdb reprocessed the multiplex PCR reads via MiXCR and lists one record per CDR3 protein. Here the sample spans around 35,000 distinct CDR3 sequences, roughly 73% being singletons. Between the trimmed V and J ends, which lost 8 bases and 7 bases, there was a span of 21 bases. This CDR3 contains 14 residues. Germline values: CDR1 SQVTM, CDR2 ANQGSEA.

The chain couples TRBV29-1 to TRBJ2-1; D is possibly TRBD1 or TRBD2 (6 bases each). The TCR originated in a man in his forties or fifties with primary liver carcinoma and hepatitis B virus infection. Specimen: tumor-adjacent normal liver tissue. The CDR3 reads CSTHAWGATNEQFF. CDR3 bases: TGCAGCACCCACGCATGGGGGGCTACGAATGAGCAGTTCTTC.